This T cell receptor (beta chain) was documented in a study of T cell responses to AZD1222 COVID-19 vaccine. CDR3 size: 12 residues. With 1 base removed from V and 12 bases from J, the gap between germline ends came to 10 bases. As regards this clone: Its antigen is as yet unknown.

Study outcomes and limitations: Repertoires were sampled only after the peak T cell response.

The table came from immunoSEQ multiplex PCR; TCRdb's copy has only in-frame clones and leaves some out. The sample has over 110,000 clones, less than 95% seen once. The chain uses TRBV12-3 or TRBV12-4 and TRBJ2-1; D is ambiguous. The sample here was peripheral blood, taken on day 0 of AZD1222 vaccination. The sequence came from an adult in good health. CDR3 sequence reads: CASSLGGRAQFF. For the CDR3, the DNA is TGTGCCAGCAGTTTAGGGGGAAGGGCGCAGTTCTTC.